This TCR beta chain was captured by sequencing in a study of shared clonotypes between healthy human individuals. Sequencing used immunoSEQ multiplex PCR; TCRdb keeps in-frame clones, though not all of them. The sample holds roughly 1,500,000 clones, 95% to 99% seen once. This CDR3 is 14 amino acids long. The germline V gene encodes CDR1 LGHNA and CDR2 YNFKEQ. V was cut by 1 base and J by 4 bases, with 7 bases left in between. The sample was naive CD4+ T cells sorted from blood. Subset of the sample: CD45RA+ positively selected. The TCR sequence derives from a man aged 30-40 years in good health. The chain couples TRBV4-2 to TRBJ2-2; no firm D call. The CDR3 loop is CASSQAVGTGELFF. CDR3 DNA sequence: TGTGCCAGCAGCCAAGCGGTTGGCACCGGGGAGCTGTTTTTT.